The next 5 T cell receptor beta chains were all read from a single sample in a study of T cells after yellow fever vaccination. Using its own MiXCR run on the 5' RACE reads, TCRdb lists one record per CDR3 protein. The table lists approximately 300,000 distinct CDR3 sequences, about 9.5% of them singletons. Sequences were derived from PBMCs, sampled on the day of the first yellow fever vaccination. These TCRs come from a man younger than 35 who received the YFV17D yellow fever vaccine.

This clonotype occurred a few times. The V and J genes are TRBV7-2 and TRBJ2-7, with D unresolved. V gave up 5 bases and J gave up 1 base, with 15 bases separating them. CDR1 is SGHTA, CDR2 FQGNSA, per germline. This CDR3 comprises 15 residues. The CDR3 DNA is TGTGCCAGCAGCCGCTCAAAACCCAGTTCCTACGAGCAGTACGTC. This sequence encodes CASSRSKPSSYEQYV.

This clonotype occurred many times. The chain couples TRBV7-2 to TRBJ2-3, with D unclear. This CDR3 is 15 amino acids long. Germline CDR1 is SGHTA and CDR2 is FQGNSA. V was shortened by 5 bases and J by 1 base, with 13 bases between the two germline ends. CDR3 DNA sequence: TGTGCCAGCAGCCCAGGTGGGTGGGGCACAGATACGCAGTATTTT. The encoded protein is CASSPGGWGTDTQYF. The complete variable domain, with remaining parts taken from reference TRBV7-2 and TRBJ2-3, reads GAGVSQSPSNKVTEKGKDVELRCDPISGHTALYWYRQSLGQGLEFLIYFQGNSAPDKSGLPSDRFSAERTGGSVSTLTIQRTQQEDSAVYLCASSPGGWGTDTQYFGPGTRLTVL.

This clonotype was observed many times. This chain links TRBV4-1 with TRBJ2-5, with unresolved D. Germline V gene sequence: CDR1 MGHRA, CDR2 YSYEKL. V was shortened by 1 base and J by 4 bases, with 10 bases between the two germline ends. There are 14 residues in the CDR3. CDR3 amino acids: CASSQGPTLETQYF. The CDR3 DNA reads as TGCGCCAGCAGCCAAGGCCCCACATTAGAGACCCAGTACTTC.

This clonotype was counted only a few times. This chain joins TRBV4-1 and TRBJ2-5; TRBD2 matches at 13 bases. Germline V gene lookup returns CDR1 MGHRA and CDR2 YSYEKL. J gave up 2 bases and V 3 bases, and 6 bases lay outside the gene matches. This CDR3 has 17 residues. In DNA, the CDR3 is TGCGCCAGCAGCCAGTCTCCGGGACTAGCGGGACAAGAGACCCAGTACTTC. Protein sequence: CASSQSPGLAGQETQYF.

This clonotype was counted only a few times. J is TRBJ1-1 and V is TRBV5-1, with D uncertain. V gave up 0 bases and J gave up 2 bases, with 11 bases separating them. Germline V CDR1 and CDR2: SGHRS, YFSETQ. This CDR3 region has 15 residues. The CDR3 loop is CASSLAAGDNTEAFF. CDR3 coding DNA: TGCGCCAGCAGCTTGGCAGCGGGCGATAACACTGAAGCTTTCTTT.